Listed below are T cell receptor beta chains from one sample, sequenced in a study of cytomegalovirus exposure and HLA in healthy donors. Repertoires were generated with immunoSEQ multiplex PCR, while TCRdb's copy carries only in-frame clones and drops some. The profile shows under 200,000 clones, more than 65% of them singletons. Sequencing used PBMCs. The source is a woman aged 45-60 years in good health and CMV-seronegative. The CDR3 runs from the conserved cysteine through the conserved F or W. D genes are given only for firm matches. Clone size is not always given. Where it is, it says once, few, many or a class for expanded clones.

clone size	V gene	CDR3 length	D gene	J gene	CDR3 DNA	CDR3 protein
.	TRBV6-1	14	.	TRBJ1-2	TGTGCCAGCAGTGAAGGACAGGCCCGATATGGCTACACCTTC	CASSEGQARYGYTF
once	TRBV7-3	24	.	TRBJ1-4	TGTGCCAGCAGCTTAACGGGTTTTCAGGGTATCTGTTATTGTAGAAAAGCAACTAATGAAAAACTGTTTTTT	CASSLTGFQGICYCRKATNEKLFF
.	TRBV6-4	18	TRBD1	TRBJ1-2	TGTGCCAGCAGTGACAAAAGGGACAGGGGAAGGCCTAACTATGGCTACACCTTC	CASSDKRDRGRPNYGYTF
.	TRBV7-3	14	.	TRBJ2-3	TGTGCCAGCAGCTTTAGACGGGAGACAGATACGCAGTATTTT	CASSFRRETDTQYF
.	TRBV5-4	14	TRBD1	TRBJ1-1	TGTGCCAGCAGCCTCCGAGACAGGGGGACTGAAGCTTTCTTT	CASSLRDRGTEAFF
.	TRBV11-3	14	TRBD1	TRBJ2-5	TGTGCCAGCAGCTCGGGACAGCCCCAAGAGACCCAGTACTTC	CASSSGQPQETQYF
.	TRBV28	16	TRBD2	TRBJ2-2	TGTGCCAGCAGTTTGGCGTCTAGCGGGACGGACGGGGAGCTGTTTTTT	CASSLASSGTDGELFF
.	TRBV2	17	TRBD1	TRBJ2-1	TGTGCCAGCAGTGAAAGGGGAGGTTCCGGGACAGGGGGTGAGCAGTTCTTC	CASSERGGSGTGGEQFF
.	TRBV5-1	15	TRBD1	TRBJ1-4	TGCGCCAGCAGCTTGGCGACAGGGACTAATGAAAAACTGTTTTTT	CASSLATGTNEKLFF
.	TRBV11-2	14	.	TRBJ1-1	TGTGCCAGCAGCTTAGCCCACAGGGACACTGAAGCTTTCTTT	CASSLAHRDTEAFF
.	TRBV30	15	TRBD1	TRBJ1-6	TGTGCCTATACAACTCGGACAGGAAGGAATTCACCCCTCCACTTT	CAYTTRTGRNSPLHF
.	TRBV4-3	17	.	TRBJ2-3	TGCGCCAGCAGCCAAGATTTAGTCCATCATAGCACAGATACGCAGTATTTT	CASSQDLVHHSTDTQYF
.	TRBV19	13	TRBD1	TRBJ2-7	TGTGCCAGTAGTATTGACAGGGGGAACGAGCAGTACTTC	CASSIDRGNEQYF
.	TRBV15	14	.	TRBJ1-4	TGTGCGACTACCACGGGGGATCTTAATGAAAAACTGTTTTTT	CATTTGDLNEKLFF
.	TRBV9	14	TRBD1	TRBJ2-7	TGTGCCAGCAGCCTCGGGACAGGGAACTACGAGCAGTACTTC	CASSLGTGNYEQYF
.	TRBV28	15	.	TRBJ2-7	TGTGCCAGCAGCCGGACAGATATGGTCTCCTACGAGCAGTACTTC	CASSRTDMVSYEQYF
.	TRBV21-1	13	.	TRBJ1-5	TGTGCCAGCAGCAGGCACAGGGGTCAGCCCCAGCATTTT	CASSRHRGQPQHF
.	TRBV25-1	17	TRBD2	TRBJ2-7	TGTGCCAGCAGGGGACTAGCGGGGGGGACCCGCTCCTACGAGCAGTACTTC	CASRGLAGGTRSYEQYF
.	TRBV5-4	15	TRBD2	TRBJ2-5	TGTGCCAGCAGCGGTAGCGGGGGGTACCAAGAGACCCAGTACTTC	CASSGSGGYQETQYF
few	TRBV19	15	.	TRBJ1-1	TGTGCCAGTAGTGTGGGTTGGCAGGGGATCACTGAAGCTTTCTTT	CASSVGWQGITEAFF
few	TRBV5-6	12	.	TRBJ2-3	TGTGCCAGCAGTGTGGGACTCCAGTTACCCGATTTT	CASSVGLQLPDF
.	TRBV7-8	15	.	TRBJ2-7	TGTGCCAGCACGGTCGGGGGTTGGGGTACGCGGGAGCAGTACTTC	CASTVGGWGTREQYF
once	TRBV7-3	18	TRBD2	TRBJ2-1	TGTGCCAGCAGCTTATTGACTAGCGGGGGCCCCGGGGACAATGAGCAGTTCTTC	CASSLLTSGGPGDNEQFF
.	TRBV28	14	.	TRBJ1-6	TGTGCCAGCAGCCTAATTCAATATAATTCACCCCTCCACTTT	CASSLIQYNSPLHF
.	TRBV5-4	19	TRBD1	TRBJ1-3	TGTGCCAGCAACTTGGCAAAAGGGACAGCGAGGTCTCTAGGAAACACCATATATTTT	CASNLAKGTARSLGNTIYF
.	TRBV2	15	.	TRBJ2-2	TGTGCCAGCAGTGGTCTGACTAAGAACACCGGGGAGCTGTTTTTT	CASSGLTKNTGELFF
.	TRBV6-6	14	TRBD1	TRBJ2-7	TGTGCCAGCAGTATAATAGACAGGGATCACGAGCAGTACTTC	CASSIIDRDHEQYF
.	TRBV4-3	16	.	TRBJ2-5	TGCGCCAGCAGCCAAGAATGGATTAGCTCCCAAGAGACCCAGTACTTC	CASSQEWISSQETQYF
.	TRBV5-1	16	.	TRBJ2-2	TGCGCCAGCAGCTTGGTGAGCTCGGGGAACACCGGGGAGCTGTTTTTT	CASSLVSSGNTGELFF
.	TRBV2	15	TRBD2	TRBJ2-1	TGTGCCAGCAGAAAAAGCCGGGACTATTACAATGAGCGGTTCTTC	CASRKSRDYYNERFF
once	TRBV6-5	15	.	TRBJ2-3	TGTGCCAGCAGTTACTCACGGGACTCCACAGATACGCAGTATTTT	CASSYSRDSTDTQYF
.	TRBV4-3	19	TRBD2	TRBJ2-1	TGCGCCAGCAGCCAAGATGTCATTCGGGCGGGGGGTGCCTACAATGAGCAGTTCTTC	CASSQDVIRAGGAYNEQFF
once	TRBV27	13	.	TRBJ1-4	TGTGCCAGCAGTCGGGCAACTAATGAAAAACTGTTTTTT	CASSRATNEKLFF
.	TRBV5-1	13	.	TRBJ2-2	TGCGCCAGCAACCCAGGGAACACCGGGGAGCTGTTTTTT	CASNPGNTGELFF
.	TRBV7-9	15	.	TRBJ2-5	TGTGCCAGCAGCTTACGGGACTTAACCCGGGAGACCCAGTACTTC	CASSLRDLTRETQYF
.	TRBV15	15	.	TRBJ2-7	TGTGCCACCAGCAGGGCCCCCGGGGTTGCCTACGAGCAGTACTTC	CATSRAPGVAYEQYF
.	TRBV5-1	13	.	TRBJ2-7	TGCGCCAGCAGTACAGGTACCTCCTACGAGCAGTACTTC	CASSTGTSYEQYF
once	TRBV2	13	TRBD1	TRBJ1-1	TGTGCCAGTGAGACAGGGGTGAACACTGAAGCTTTCTTT	CASETGVNTEAFF
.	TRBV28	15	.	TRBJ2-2	TGTGCCAGCAGTTTTTCCTTCACTACAACCGGGGAGCTGTTTTTT	CASSFSFTTTGELFF
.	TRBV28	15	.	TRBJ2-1	TGTGCCAGCAGTTTATATATTCTGGGAGACAATGAGCAGTTCTTC	CASSLYILGDNEQFF
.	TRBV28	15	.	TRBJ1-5	TGTGCCAGCAGTCCCCCCCGTAATAGAAATCAGCCCCAGCATTTT	CASSPPRNRNQPQHF
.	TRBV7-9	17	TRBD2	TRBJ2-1	TGTGCCAGCAGCCTCGACCTCGCGGGAGGGTACTACAATGAGCAGTTCTTC	CASSLDLAGGYYNEQFF
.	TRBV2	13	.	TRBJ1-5	TGTGCCAGCAGTGTCTCACGAGATCAGCCCCAGCATTTT	CASSVSRDQPQHF
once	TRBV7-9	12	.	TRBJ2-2	TGTGCCAGCCTCCCTTTCACCGGGGAGCTGTTTTTT	CASLPFTGELFF
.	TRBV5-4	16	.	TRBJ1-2	TGTGCCAGCAGCTTGGGCTTCAGGCAACAAGATAATGGCTACACCTTC	CASSLGFRQQDNGYTF
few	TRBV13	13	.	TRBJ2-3	TGTGCCAGCAGCCCGACTAGCACAGATACGCAGTATTTT	CASSPTSTDTQYF
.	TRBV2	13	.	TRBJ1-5	TGTGCCAGCGATCAACAGGGTAATCAGCCCCAGCATTTT	CASDQQGNQPQHF
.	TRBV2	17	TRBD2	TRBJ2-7	TGTGCCAGCAGCCCCCCTTCGGGCGGGAGTCTGGCCTACGAGCAGTACTTC	CASSPPSGGSLAYEQYF
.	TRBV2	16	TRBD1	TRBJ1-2	TGTGCCAGCAGTGAAAACAGGGGGACCGCTAACTATGGCTACACCTTC	CASSENRGTANYGYTF
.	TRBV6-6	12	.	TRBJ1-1	TGTGCCAGCACCCTAGGGGAAACTGAAGCTTTCTTT	CASTLGETEAFF
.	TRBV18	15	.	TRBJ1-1	TGTGCCAGCTCACCCACGACAGAGATGAACACTGAAGCTTTCTTT	CASSPTTEMNTEAFF